Here is one T cell receptor beta chain with its context. The germline gives CDR1 SNHLY, CDR2 FYNNEI. The junction had 5 bases not matched to a gene; V was cut back by 1 base and J by 4 bases. The CDR3 is made up of 15 amino acids. These data originate in a study of blood T cell repertoires in COVID-19. Original processing methods: Counts of nucleated cells, estimated from reference gene primer amplification, were obtained. TCRdb keeps only in-frame clones here, not all; method: immunoSEQ multiplex PCR. Clone size and V and J calls were adopted from that table, with D and trimming inferred from the DNA. The sample includes approximately 240,000 clones, approximately 79% of them seen just once.

Sequences were obtained from peripheral blood. The genes are TRBV2 and TRBJ2-3; TRBD2 matches 7 bases. The receptor comes from a woman aged 40 to 55 with active or convalescent COVID-19. The chain's CDR3 is CASSEGPAGSDTQYF. CDR3 in DNA: TGTGCCAGCAGTGAAGGTCCAGCGGGATCAGATACGCAGTATTTT.